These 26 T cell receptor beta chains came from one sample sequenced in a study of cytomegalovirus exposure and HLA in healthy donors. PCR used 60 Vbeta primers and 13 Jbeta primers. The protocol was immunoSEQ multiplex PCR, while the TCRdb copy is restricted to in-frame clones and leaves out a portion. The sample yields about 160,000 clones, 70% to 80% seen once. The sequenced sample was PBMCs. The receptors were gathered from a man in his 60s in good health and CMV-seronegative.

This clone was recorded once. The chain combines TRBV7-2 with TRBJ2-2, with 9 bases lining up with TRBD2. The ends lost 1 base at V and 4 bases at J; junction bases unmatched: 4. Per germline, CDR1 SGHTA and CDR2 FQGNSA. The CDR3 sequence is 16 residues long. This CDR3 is CASSLDSGRVTGELFF. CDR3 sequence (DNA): TGTGCCAGCAGCTTAGATAGCGGGAGAGTCACCGGGGAGCTGTTTTTT. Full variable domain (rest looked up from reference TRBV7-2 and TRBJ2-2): GAGVSQSPSNKVTEKGKDVELRCDPISGHTALYWYRQSLGQGLEFLIYFQGNSAPDKSGLPSDRFSAERTGGSVSTLTIQRTQQEDSAVYLCASSLDSGRVTGELFFGEGSRLTVL.

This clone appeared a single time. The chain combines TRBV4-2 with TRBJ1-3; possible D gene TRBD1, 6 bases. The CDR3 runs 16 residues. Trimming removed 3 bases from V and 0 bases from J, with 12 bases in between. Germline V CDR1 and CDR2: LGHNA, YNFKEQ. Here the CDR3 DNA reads TGTGCCAGCAGCCATTTGATAGGGGGCTCTGGAAACACCATATATTTT. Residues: CASSHLIGGSGNTIYF.

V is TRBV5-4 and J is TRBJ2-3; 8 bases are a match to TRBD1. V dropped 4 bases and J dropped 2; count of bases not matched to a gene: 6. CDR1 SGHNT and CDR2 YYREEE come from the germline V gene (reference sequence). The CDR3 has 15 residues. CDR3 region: CASSIDRGPTDTQYF. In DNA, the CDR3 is TGTGCCAGCAGCATAGACAGGGGCCCCACAGATACGCAGTATTTT.

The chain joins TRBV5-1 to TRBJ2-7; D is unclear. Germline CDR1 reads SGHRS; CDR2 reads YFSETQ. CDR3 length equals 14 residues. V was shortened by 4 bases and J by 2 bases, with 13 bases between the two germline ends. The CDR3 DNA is TGCGCCAGCAGCCGATTTAGCTCGACCTACGAGCAGTACTTC. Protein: CASSRFSSTYEQYF.

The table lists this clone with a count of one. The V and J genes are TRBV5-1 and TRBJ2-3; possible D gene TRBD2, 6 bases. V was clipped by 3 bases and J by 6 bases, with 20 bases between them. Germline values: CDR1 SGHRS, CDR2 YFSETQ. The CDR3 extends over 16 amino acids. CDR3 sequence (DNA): TGCGCCAGCAGCTCCGGAGGGGACCTACGTCAGGATACGCAGTATTTT. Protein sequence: CASSSGGDLRQDTQYF. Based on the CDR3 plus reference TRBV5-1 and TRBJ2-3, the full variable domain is KAGVTQTPRYLIKTRGQQVTLSCSPISGHRSVSWYQQTPGQGLQFLFEYFSETQRNKGNFPGRFSGRQFSNSRSEMNVSTLELGDSALYLCASSSGGDLRQDTQYFGPGTRLTVL.

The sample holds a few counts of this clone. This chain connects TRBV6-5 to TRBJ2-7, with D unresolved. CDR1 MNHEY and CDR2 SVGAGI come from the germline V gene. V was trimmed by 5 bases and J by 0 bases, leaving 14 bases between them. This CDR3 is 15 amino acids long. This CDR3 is CASSPYSLSSYEQYF. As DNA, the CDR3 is TGTGCCAGCAGTCCGTACTCTTTGAGCTCCTACGAGCAGTACTTC.

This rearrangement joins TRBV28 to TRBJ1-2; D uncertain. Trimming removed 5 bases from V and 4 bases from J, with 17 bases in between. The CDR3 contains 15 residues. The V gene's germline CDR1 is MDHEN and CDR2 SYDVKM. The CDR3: CASSGGGVTTYGYTF. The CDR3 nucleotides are TGTGCCAGCAGTGGAGGAGGCGTTACGACCTATGGCTACACCTTC.

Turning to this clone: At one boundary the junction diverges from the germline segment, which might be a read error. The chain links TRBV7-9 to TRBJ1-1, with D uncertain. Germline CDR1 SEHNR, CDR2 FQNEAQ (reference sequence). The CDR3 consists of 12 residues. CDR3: CSSSPLVTEAFF. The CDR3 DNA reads TGTTCCAGCAGCCCGTTAGTCACTGAAGCTTTCTTT.

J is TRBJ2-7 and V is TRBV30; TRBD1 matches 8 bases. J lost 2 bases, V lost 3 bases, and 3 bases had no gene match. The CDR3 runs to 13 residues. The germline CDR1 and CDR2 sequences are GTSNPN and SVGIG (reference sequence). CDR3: CAWSRTGPYEQYF. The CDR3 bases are TGTGCCTGGAGCAGGACAGGGCCCTACGAGCAGTACTTC.

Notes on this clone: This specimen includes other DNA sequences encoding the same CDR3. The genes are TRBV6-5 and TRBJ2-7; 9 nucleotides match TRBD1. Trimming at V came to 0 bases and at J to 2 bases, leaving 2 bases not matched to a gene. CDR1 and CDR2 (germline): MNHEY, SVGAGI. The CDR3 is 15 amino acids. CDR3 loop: CASSYSGQGAYEQYF. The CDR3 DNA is TGTGCCAGCAGTTACTCGGGACAGGGAGCCTACGAGCAGTACTTC.

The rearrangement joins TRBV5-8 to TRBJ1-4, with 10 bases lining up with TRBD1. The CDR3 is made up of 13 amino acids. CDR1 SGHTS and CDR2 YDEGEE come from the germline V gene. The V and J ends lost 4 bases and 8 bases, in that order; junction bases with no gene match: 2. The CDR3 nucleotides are TGTGCCAGCAGCATGGACAGGGGGGAAAAACTGTTTTTT. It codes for CASSMDRGEKLFF.

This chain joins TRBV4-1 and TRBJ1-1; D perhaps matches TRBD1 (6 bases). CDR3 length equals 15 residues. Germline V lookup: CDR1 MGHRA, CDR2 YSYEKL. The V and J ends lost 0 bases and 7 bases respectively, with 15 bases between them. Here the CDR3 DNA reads TGCGCCAGCAGCCAAGATGGGGGGGCGGACGGTGAAGCTTTCTTT. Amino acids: CASSQDGGADGEAFF.

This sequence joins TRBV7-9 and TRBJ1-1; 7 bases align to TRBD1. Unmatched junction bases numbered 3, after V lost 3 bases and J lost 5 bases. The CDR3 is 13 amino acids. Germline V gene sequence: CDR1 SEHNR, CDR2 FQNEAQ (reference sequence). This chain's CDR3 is CASSFQGQTEAFF. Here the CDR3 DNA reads TGTGCCAGCAGCTTTCAGGGACAGACTGAAGCTTTCTTT. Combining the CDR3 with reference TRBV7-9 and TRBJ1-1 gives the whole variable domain DTGVSQNPRHKITKRGQNVTFRCDPISEHNRLYWYRQTLGQGPEFLTYFQNEAQLEKSRLLSDRFSAERPKGSFSTLEIQRTEQGDSAMYLCASSFQGQTEAFFGQGTRLTVV.

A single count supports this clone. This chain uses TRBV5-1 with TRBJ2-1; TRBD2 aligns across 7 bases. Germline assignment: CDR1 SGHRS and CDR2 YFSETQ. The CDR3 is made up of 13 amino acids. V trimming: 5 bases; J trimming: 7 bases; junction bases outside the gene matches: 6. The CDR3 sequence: CASRTGRGNEQFF. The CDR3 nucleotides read TGCGCCAGCAGGACCGGGCGGGGGAATGAGCAGTTCTTC. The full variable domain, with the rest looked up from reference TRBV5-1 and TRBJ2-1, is KAGVTQTPRYLIKTRGQQVTLSCSPISGHRSVSWYQQTPGQGLQFLFEYFSETQRNKGNFPGRFSGRQFSNSRSEMNVSTLELGDSALYLCASRTGRGNEQFFGPGTRLTVL.

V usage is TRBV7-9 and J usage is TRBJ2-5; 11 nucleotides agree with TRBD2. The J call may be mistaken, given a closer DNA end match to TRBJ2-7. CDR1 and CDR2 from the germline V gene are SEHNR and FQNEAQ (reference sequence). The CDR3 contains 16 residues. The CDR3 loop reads CASSLVSSGRTDEQYF. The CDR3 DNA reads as TGTGCCAGCAGCTTAGTGTCTAGCGGGAGGACTGACGAGCAGTACTTC.

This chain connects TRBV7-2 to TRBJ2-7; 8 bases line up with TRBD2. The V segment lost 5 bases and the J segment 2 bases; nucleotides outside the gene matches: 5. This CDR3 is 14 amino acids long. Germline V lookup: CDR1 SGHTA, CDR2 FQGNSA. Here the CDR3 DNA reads TGTGCCAGCAGCGAAGGCGGGGGGCCCTACGAGCAGTACTTC. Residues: CASSEGGGPYEQYF.

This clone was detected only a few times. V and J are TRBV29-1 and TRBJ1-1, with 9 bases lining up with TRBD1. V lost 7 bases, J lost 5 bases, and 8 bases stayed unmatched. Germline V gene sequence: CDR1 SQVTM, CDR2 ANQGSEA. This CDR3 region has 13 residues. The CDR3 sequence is CSASGTGRTEAFF. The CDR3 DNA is TGCAGCGCCTCCGGGACAGGGAGAACTGAAGCTTTCTTT.

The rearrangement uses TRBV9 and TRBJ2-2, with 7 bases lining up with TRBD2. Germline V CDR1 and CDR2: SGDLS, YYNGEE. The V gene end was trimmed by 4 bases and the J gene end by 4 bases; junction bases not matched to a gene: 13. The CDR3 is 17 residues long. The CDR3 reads CASSTGSGMEGTGELFF. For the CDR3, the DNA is TGTGCCAGCAGCACGGGAAGCGGGATGGAAGGCACCGGGGAGCTGTTTTTT.

CDR3 nucleotides: TGTGCCAGTTTAAGAGTTCCGGTACGGGACTCAGTATACGAGCAGTACTTC. It codes for CASLRVPVRDSVYEQYF. The rearrangement uses TRBV6-4 and TRBJ2-7, with a tentative D call TRBD2 (6 bases). Trimming stripped 9 bases from V and 4 bases from J, with 28 bases between. The CDR3 spans 17 residues. Germline V lookup: CDR1 MRHNA, CDR2 SNTAGT.

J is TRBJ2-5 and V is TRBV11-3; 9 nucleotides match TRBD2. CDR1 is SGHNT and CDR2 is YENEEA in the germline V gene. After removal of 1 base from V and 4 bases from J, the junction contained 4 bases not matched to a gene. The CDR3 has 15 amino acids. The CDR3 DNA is TGTGCCAGCAGCTTAGCTAGCGGGACTGGAGAGACCCAGTACTTC. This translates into CASSLASGTGETQYF.

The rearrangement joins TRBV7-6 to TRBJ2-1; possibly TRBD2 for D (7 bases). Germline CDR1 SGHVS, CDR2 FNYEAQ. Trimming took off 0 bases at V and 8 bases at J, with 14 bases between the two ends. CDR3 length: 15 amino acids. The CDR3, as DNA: TGTGCCAGCAGCTTAGCGGGGGGGCGTACGGATGAGCAGTTCTTC. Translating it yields CASSLAGGRTDEQFF.

CDR3 nucleotides: TGCGCCAGCAGCCAAGATCTCTCTCGACTCCCAAGGACCCAGTACTTC. Translation: CASSQDLSRLPRTQYF. V usage is TRBV4-3 and J usage is TRBJ2-5; no reliable D call. Trimming took 0 bases from V and 7 from J, leaving 18 bases between them. Germline CDR1 LGHNA, CDR2 YSLEER. The CDR3 has 16 residues.

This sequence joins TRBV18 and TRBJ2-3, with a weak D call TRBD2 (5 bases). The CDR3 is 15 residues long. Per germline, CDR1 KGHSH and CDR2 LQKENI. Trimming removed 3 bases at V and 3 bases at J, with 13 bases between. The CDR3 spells CASSPAIGETDTQYF. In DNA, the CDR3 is TGTGCCAGCTCACCGGCGATTGGGGAGACAGATACGCAGTATTTT.

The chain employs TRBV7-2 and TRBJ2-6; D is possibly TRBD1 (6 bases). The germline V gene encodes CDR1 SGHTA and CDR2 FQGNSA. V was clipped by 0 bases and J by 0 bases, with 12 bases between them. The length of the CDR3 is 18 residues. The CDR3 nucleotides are TGTGCCAGCAGCTTAGCGTCGGGCAGGGGCTCTGGGGCCAACGTCCTGACTTTC. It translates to CASSLASGRGSGANVLTF.

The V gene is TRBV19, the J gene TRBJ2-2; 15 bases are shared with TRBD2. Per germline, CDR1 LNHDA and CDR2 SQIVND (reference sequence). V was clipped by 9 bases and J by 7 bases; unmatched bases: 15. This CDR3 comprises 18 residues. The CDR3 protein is CASYSGLAGGRTSGELFF. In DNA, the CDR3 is TGTGCCAGCTACTCGGGACTAGCGGGGGGACGTACCAGCGGGGAGCTGTTTTTT.

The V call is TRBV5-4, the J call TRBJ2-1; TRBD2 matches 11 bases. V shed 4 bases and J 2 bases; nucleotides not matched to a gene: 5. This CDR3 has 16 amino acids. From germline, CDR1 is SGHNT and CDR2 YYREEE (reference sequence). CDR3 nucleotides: TGTGCCAGCAGCGCCGGACTAGCGGGCGCCTACAATGAGCAGTTCTTC. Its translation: CASSAGLAGAYNEQFF.